The 17 T cell receptor beta chains below were found in one sample sequenced in a study of tumor-infiltrating lymphocytes in primary liver carcinoma. Reverse transcription of approximately 520 ng total RNA with a constant-region primer produced TCR beta cDNA. Three nested multiplex PCR rounds, a slightly modified ARM-PCR method, built the TCR beta libraries. Running about 11 cycles apiece, the first two PCR rounds relied on TRBV1-TRBV30 forward primers together with a C-beta reverse primer. TCRdb processed the multiplex PCR reads anew with MiXCR; each CDR3 protein has one entry. The sample carries about 110,000 distinct CDR3 sequences, 50% to 65% recorded once. Each 20-30 mg portion of unsorted bulk tissue served as the source for co-extraction of RNA and DNA. The sequencing sample was made of liver tumor tissue from sampling region 1. Regarding subset: tumor region T1, superior pole. The receptors here all came from a woman aged 55-70 years with primary liver carcinoma and hepatitis B virus infection.

With regard to this clonotype: A single base separates this from a much larger clone, so it may be a read error. The V call is TRBV6-6, the J call TRBJ2-3; D uncertain. The CDR3 is made up of 15 amino acids. Per the germline V gene, CDR1 is MNHNY and CDR2 is SVGAGI (reference sequence). Deletions cut 8 bases from V and 7 bases from J, with 22 bases between. The CDR3 reads CASADRVAGRNTQYF. In nucleotides, the CDR3 is TGTGCCAGCGCCGATAGGGTGGCAGGCAGGAATACGCAGTATTTT.

Comments on this clonotype: The conserved phenylalanine or tryptophan is not found at the CDR3 terminus, so this likely reflects a read error. The rearrangement links TRBV11-1 to TRBJ2-5; TRBD2 matches 8 bases. This CDR3 spans 15 amino acids. The germline CDR1 and CDR2 sequences are SGHAT and FQDESV (reference sequence). CDR3 sequence (DNA): TGTGCCAGCAGCTTACGACTAGCGACGAAAGAGGCCCAGTACTTA. Residues: CASSLRLATKEAQYL.

Worth noting for this clonotype: One end of the junction is discordant with germline, which a read error may explain. The chain carries TRBV11-3 and TRBJ1-1; D is ambiguous. The germline V gene has CDR1 SGHNT and CDR2 YENEEA. The CDR3 covers 15 residues. Here the CDR3 reads CASSLLGRGYTKAFF. The CDR3 DNA reads TGTGCCAGCAGCTTATTGGGTCGGGGTTACACTAAAGCTTTCTTT.

A word on this clonotype: Sequence at one end of the junction differs from germline and may be a read error. The chain couples TRBV11-1 to TRBJ1-1; D unclear. Looked up from germline, CDR1 is SGHAT and CDR2 is FQDESV (reference sequence). The CDR3 runs 15 residues. The CDR3: CASSLGRLSNTDAFF. Here the CDR3 DNA reads TGTGCCAGCAGCTTAGGGCGACTCTCTAACACTGATGCTTTCTTT. Combining the CDR3 with reference TRBV11-1 and TRBJ1-1 gives the whole variable domain EAEVAQSPRYKITEKSQAVAFWCDPISGHATLYWYRQILGQGPELLVQFQDESVVDDSQLPKDRFSAERLKGVDSTLKIQPAELGDSAMYLCASSLGRLSNTDAFFGQGTRLTVV.

For this clonotype: No conserved phenylalanine or tryptophan ends this CDR3, so it is likely a read error. The chain employs TRBV6-1 and TRBJ2-1; D possibly corresponds to TRBD2 (5 bases). Germline assignment: CDR1 MNHNS and CDR2 SASEGT. V dropped 9 bases and J dropped 5 bases, with 20 bases sitting between them. The CDR3 covers 15 residues. The CDR3 bases are TGTGCCAGTATCCGACATTACCTCGGGAACAATGAGCAGTTCTTA. Its translation is CASIRHYLGNNEQFL.

Concerning this clonotype itself: At one boundary the junction diverges from the germline segment, which might be a read error. V is TRBV11-3 and J is TRBJ2-1, with TRBD2 matching over 8 bases. Germline loops: CDR1 SGHNT, CDR2 YENEEA. CDR3 length: 17 amino acids. This CDR3 is CASSLVLKTSAVDELFF. In DNA, the CDR3 is TGTGCCAGCAGCTTAGTGTTGAAGACTAGCGCCGTCGATGAGCTGTTCTTC.

The chain recombines TRBV7-9 with TRBJ1-1, with D unclear. The CDR3 length is 14 residues. Germline CDR1 reads SEHNR; CDR2 reads FQNEAQ (reference sequence). Trimming pared 3 bases from V and 1 base from J, leaving 9 bases between. The CDR3 DNA reads as TGTGCCAGCAGCTTTTCACAGACGAACACTGAAGCTTTCTTT. Its protein product is CASSFSQTNTEAFF.

Regarding this clonotype: Without the conserved terminal phenylalanine or tryptophan, this CDR3 likely stems from a read error. The rearrangement joins TRBV11-2 to TRBJ2-3; a weak D match, TRBD1 (6 bases). The CDR3 is 17 residues long. Germline V gene lookup returns CDR1 SGHAT and CDR2 FQNNGV. The CDR3, as DNA: TGTGCCAGCAGCTTAGGGGGGCTAACGTACACGTCAGATGCGCAGTATCTT. Its translation is CASSLGGLTYTSDAQYL.

The sample holds one count of this clonotype. A much larger clone differs by one base, so this may be a read error. The chain has TRBV12-3 or TRBV12-4 and TRBJ2-5; 7 bases map to TRBD1. There are 15 residues in the CDR3. The CDR3 sequence is CASSFGNRGGENQYF. The CDR3 region has the DNA TGTGCCAGCAGTTTCGGTAACAGGGGTGGTGAGAACCAGTACTTC.

This sequence joins TRBV5-1 and TRBJ2-3, with a tentative D call TRBD2 (5 bases). Trimming removed 5 bases at V and 2 bases at J, with 12 bases between. The CDR3 totals 14 residues. Looked up from germline, CDR1 is SGHRS and CDR2 is YFSETQ. This CDR3 is CASRRELPTDTQYF. In DNA form, the CDR3 reads TGCGCCAGCAGGAGGGAGCTTCCCACAGATACGCAGTATTTT.

In its sample, this clonotype was seen a few times. This rearrangement joins TRBV18 to TRBJ1-1, with a tentative D call TRBD1 (6 bases). CDR3 length: 15 residues. Germline V gives CDR1 KGHSH, CDR2 LQKENI. Trimming shortened V by 2 bases and J by 2 bases, and 12 bases separated the two germline ends. CDR3 protein: CASSPTTGSNTEAFF. In DNA, the CDR3 is TGTGCCAGCTCACCAACGACAGGCTCAAACACTGAAGCTTTCTTT.

This clonotype was seen many times. This chain connects TRBV5-1 to TRBJ2-1, with 11 bases lining up with TRBD1. The CDR3 runs to 15 residues. Unmatched junction bases numbered 7, after V lost 4 bases and J lost 7 bases. CDR1 is SGHRS, CDR2 YFSETQ, per germline. CDR3 protein: CASSGGQGDKNEQFF. The CDR3 region has the DNA TGCGCCAGCAGCGGGGGACAGGGGGATAAAAATGAGCAGTTCTTC.

Of note for this clonotype: This sequence may be a read error, since a much larger clone differs from it by one base. The gene calls are TRBV6-1 and TRBJ1-5, with D perhaps matching TRBD1 (5 bases). The CDR3 is made up of 15 amino acids. Trimming removed 0 bases from V and 6 bases from J, with 12 bases in between. Germline-derived CDR1 and CDR2 are MNHNS and SASEGT. The CDR3 DNA sequence: TGTGCCAGCAGTGAAGCGGCCGGGGCACCTCAGCCCCAGCATTTT. It codes for CASSEAAGAPQPQHF.

This clonotype was observed a few times. The genes are TRBV28 and TRBJ2-4; possible D gene TRBD1, 5 bases. Trimming took 2 bases from V and 8 from J, leaving 22 bases between them. CDR1 MDHEN and CDR2 SYDVKM come from the germline V gene. CDR3 length: 17 amino acids. The CDR3 protein is CASSLADAGLYGDIQYF. CDR3 nucleotides: TGTGCCAGCAGTTTAGCTGACGCAGGGCTCTATGGGGACATTCAGTACTTC.

Comments on this clonotype: Given a much more abundant clone one base away, this may be a read error. J is TRBJ1-5 and V is TRBV6-6, with D tentatively TRBD1 (6 bases). CDR1 is MNHNY, CDR2 SVGAGI, per germline (reference sequence). The CDR3 covers 15 residues. CDR3 nucleotides: TGTGCCAGCAGTTTCGGGGGGGGCCCCAATCAGCTCCAGCATTTT. This gives the protein CASSFGGGPNQLQHF.

Details on this clonotype: It is likely a read error, because the conserved phenylalanine at the end of the CDR3 is missing. Because the CDR3's place on the DNA is in doubt, the DNA is left out and the CDR3 is given as listed by TCRdb. The V gene is TRBV11-2, the J gene TRBJ2-1; the table names TRBD2, a call not compared with the DNA. Per the germline V gene, CDR1 is SGHAT and CDR2 is FQNNGV. The length of the CDR3 is 13 amino acids, counting both ends. CDR3 loop: CARSWTSGAEQLL.

This clonotype was detected a few times. V usage is TRBV7-9 and J usage is TRBJ2-2; TRBD1 aligns across 9 bases. Trimming at V came to 2 bases and at J to 5 bases, leaving 6 bases not matched to a gene. Germline CDR1 is SEHNR and CDR2 is FQNEAQ (reference sequence). The CDR3 extends over 16 amino acids. The CDR3 DNA follows: TGTGCCAGCAGCTTAAGGACAGGGGCCGGGACCGGGGAGCTGTTTTTT. Its protein product is CASSLRTGAGTGELFF. Drawing the rest from reference TRBV7-9 and TRBJ2-2, the complete variable domain is DTGVSQNPRHKITKRGQNVTFRCDPISEHNRLYWYRQTLGQGPEFLTYFQNEAQLEKSRLLSDRFSAERPKGSFSTLEIQRTEQGDSAMYLCASSLRTGAGTGELFFGEGSRLTVL.